The TCR beta chain under discussion was sequenced for a study of CD8 T cells in Susac syndrome. The authors reverse transcribed roughly 0.5 to 1 ug RNA with random hexamers. TCRdb re-called the immunoSEQ multiplex PCR reads with MiXCR, one entry per CDR3 protein. This sample has some 260,000 distinct CDR3 sequences, with more than 75% found just once. Sequencing was performed on CD8+ T cells from PBMCs. This sequence was found in a human donor with multiple sclerosis.

The CDR3 nucleotides are TGTGCCAGCAGGGGACTAGCCCTGGACAATGAGCAGTTCTTC. The encoded protein is CASRGLALDNEQFF. The chain couples TRBV6-4 to TRBJ2-1, with 9 bases matching TRBD2. This CDR3 is built from 14 residues. CDR1 and CDR2 from the germline V gene are MRHNA and SNTAGT. Trimming at V came to 6 bases and at J to 5 bases, leaving 5 bases not matched to a gene.